These 9 T cell receptor beta chains share one sample of origin, sequenced in a study of Ad26.COV2.S vaccination and SARS-CoV-2 variants. The table came from immunoSEQ multiplex PCR; TCRdb's copy has only in-frame clones and leaves some out. Here the sample spans more than 40,000 clones, roughly four fifths being singletons. The sequences come from peripheral blood, collected after recovery from COVID-19. The receptors come from a human donor who had recovered from COVID-19.

The CDR3, as DNA: TGTGCCAGCAGCTTAATACAGGTC. Protein product: CASSLIQV. The chain has TRBV7-9 and TRBJ2-7; D remains unclear. CDR3 length: 8 amino acids. Germline-derived CDR1 and CDR2 are SEHNR and FQNEAQ (reference sequence).

The chain carries TRBV13 and TRBJ2-7; 13 bases align to TRBD2. V was pared by 1 base and J by 2 bases, with 2 bases of the junction left unmatched. The germline V gene has CDR1 PRHDT and CDR2 FYEKMQ (reference sequence). This CDR3 is 16 amino acids long. The CDR3 sequence is CASSLEGLAGTYEQYF. CDR3 in DNA: TGTGCCAGCAGCTTAGAGGGACTAGCGGGAACCTACGAGCAGTACTTC.

J is TRBJ2-6 and V is TRBV5-1; D might be TRBD2 (5 bases). The CDR3 totals 15 residues. Trimming stripped 2 bases from V and 4 bases from J, with 10 bases between. Germline V gene sequence: CDR1 SGHRS, CDR2 YFSETQ. The CDR3 sequence: CASSFEPSGANVLTF. The CDR3 DNA reads as TGCGCCAGCAGCTTCGAGCCTAGCGGGGCCAACGTCCTGACTTTC. The full variable domain, with the rest looked up from reference TRBV5-1 and TRBJ2-6, is KAGVTQTPRYLIKTRGQQVTLSCSPISGHRSVSWYQQTPGQGLQFLFEYFSETQRNKGNFPGRFSGRQFSNSRSEMNVSTLELGDSALYLCASSFEPSGANVLTFGAGSRLTVL.

The chain joins TRBV11-2 to TRBJ1-2; D might be TRBD1 (5 bases). The CDR3 spans 16 residues. The V end lost 5 bases, the J end lost 1 base, and 17 bases lay between the germline ends. Germline assignment: CDR1 SGHAT and CDR2 FQNNGV. CDR3 protein: CASSPSLTGLNYGYTF. CDR3 coding DNA: TGTGCCAGCAGCCCCAGCCTCACGGGGCTTAACTATGGCTACACCTTC.

The chain links TRBV3-1 (or the pseudogene TRBV3-2) to TRBJ1-2, with D possibly TRBD1 on 6 matching bases. V shed 2 bases and J shed 8 bases, with 21 bases lying between them. Germline-derived CDR1 and CDR2 are LGHDT and YNNKEL (reference sequence). The CDR3 is 16 residues long. CDR3 amino acids: CASSQHPAGGGHGYTF. In DNA, the CDR3 is TGTGCCAGCAGCCAACACCCCGCCGGGGGGGGGCACGGCTACACCTTC.

V is TRBV19 and J is TRBJ1-5, with 12 bases matching TRBD1. CDR1 is LNHDA, CDR2 SQIVND, per germline (reference sequence). V lost 5 bases to trimming and J lost 6 bases; unmatched junction nucleotides: 8. The CDR3 spans 16 residues. Written as DNA, the CDR3 is TGTGCCAGTAGTGGGGGACAGGGGGCAAAGAGTCAGCCCCAGCATTTT. Its protein product is CASSGGQGAKSQPQHF.

The chain has TRBV10-3 and TRBJ1-1; TRBD1 is a possible D gene (5 bases). The CDR3 is 14 amino acids. V was pared by 0 bases and J by 7 bases, with 12 bases between. Germline V lookup: CDR1 ENHRY, CDR2 SYGVKD. The CDR3: CAISESRRDGEAFF. DNA for the CDR3: TGTGCCATCAGTGAGTCCCGGAGGGACGGTGAAGCTTTCTTT.

Of note for this clone: At one end, the junction sequence differs from germline, possibly due to a read error. The chain couples TRBV27 to TRBJ2-7, with a possible D match to TRBD2 (6 bases). Germline loops: CDR1 MNHEY, CDR2 SMNVEV (reference sequence). The CDR3 is 14 amino acids. CDR3 sequence (DNA): TGTGCCAGCAGTTACACGGGAGCTAGAAGCGAGCGGTACTTC. Residues: CASSYTGARSERYF.

The chain joins TRBV5-6 to TRBJ1-2, with a tentative D call TRBD1 (5 bases). Trimming left V 1 base short and J 6 bases short, with 16 bases between. This CDR3 has 15 amino acids. Germline lookup yields CDR1 SGHDT and CDR2 YYEEEE. CDR3 amino acids: CASSLRGTGVHGYTF. CDR3 nucleotide sequence: TGTGCCAGCAGCTTGCGGGGGACGGGGGTGCATGGCTACACCTTC. Combining the CDR3 with reference TRBV5-6 and TRBJ1-2 gives the whole variable domain DAGVTQSPTHLIKTRGQQVTLRCSPKSGHDTVSWYQQALGQGPQFIFQYYEEEERQRGNFPDRFSGHQFPNYSSELNVNALLLGDSALYLCASSLRGTGVHGYTFGSGTRLTVV.